Listed below are T cell receptor beta chains from one sample, sequenced in a study of cytomegalovirus exposure and HLA in healthy donors. Sequencing was performed with immunoSEQ multiplex PCR; in TCRdb, only in-frame clones are kept and a portion is missing. The sample yields around 40,000 clones, about 90% seen once. Source material: PBMCs. The receptors were sampled from a woman aged 40-49 years in good health and CMV-seropositive. CDR3s include the opening cysteine and the closing phenylalanine or tryptophan. A D gene is named only where the DNA matches it firmly. Where a row states a size, it is once, few, many or the class of an expanded clone; other rows omit it.

v_gene	abundance	j_gene	d_gene	CDR3aa	CDR3nt
TRBV5-1	.	TRBJ2-6	TRBD1	CASSLEGRGRFGANVLTF	TGCGCCAGCAGCTTGGAGGGCAGGGGGCGCTTTGGGGCCAACGTCCTGACTTTC
TRBV6-6	.	TRBJ1-2	TRBD1	CASSLQGHGYTF	TGTGCCAGCAGTTTACAGGGGCACGGCTACACCTTC
TRBV7-9	.	TRBJ2-1	TRBD1	CASSLPGQAINEQFF	TGTGCCAGCAGCTTACCGGGACAGGCTATCAATGAGCAGTTCTTC
TRBV5-1	.	TRBJ2-1	TRBD2	CASSLRPLSGVTDNEQFF	TGCGCCAGCAGCTTGCGGCCTCTCAGCGGGGTTACCGACAATGAGCAGTTCTTC
TRBV2	.	TRBJ1-1	TRBD1	CASSEGQGPEAFF	TGTGCCAGCAGTGAAGGACAGGGGCCTGAAGCTTTCTTT
TRBV10-3	once	TRBJ1-2	TRBD1	CAISESVTGDRSYGYTF	TGTGCCATCAGTGAGTCAGTTACAGGGGATCGGAGCTATGGCTACACCTTC
TRBV6-5	few	TRBJ2-6	.	CASRTTVTGANVLTF	TGTGCCAGCAGAACAACAGTCACTGGGGCCAACGTCCTGACTTTC
TRBV7-6	.	TRBJ2-3	.	CASSPGPGMDTQYF	TGTGCCAGCAGCCCTGGTCCAGGGATGGATACGCAGTATTTT
TRBV7-3	.	TRBJ1-1	.	CASSLSPTPNTEAFF	TGTGCCAGCAGCTTATCTCCAACACCGAACACTGAAGCTTTCTTT
TRBV30	.	TRBJ1-5	.	CAWSVGGGNQPQHF	TGTGCCTGGAGTGTGGGGGGAGGTAATCAGCCCCAGCATTTT
TRBV6-1	.	TRBJ2-2	.	CASSDQGSKNTGELFF	TGTGCCAGCAGTGACCAGGGGTCAAAGAACACCGGGGAGCTGTTTTTT
TRBV19	.	TRBJ1-2	.	CASFSGWQTLRPPGYTF	TGTGCCAGTTTCTCGGGGTGGCAGACGTTGCGGCCTCCCGGCTACACCTTC
TRBV28	few	TRBJ2-7	.	CASRGSGRQAYEQYF	TGTGCCAGCAGAGGGAGTGGCAGGCAAGCCTACGAGCAGTACTTC
TRBV18	.	TRBJ2-3	.	CASSPPGTDTQYF	TGTGCCAGCTCACCACCCGGGACAGATACGCAGTATTTT
TRBV5-8	.	TRBJ1-5	.	CASSLVEGTSNQPQHF	TGTGCCAGCAGCTTGGTGGAGGGGACTAGCAATCAGCCCCAGCATTTT
TRBV9	.	TRBJ1-1	.	CASSASPLVSNTEAFF	TGTGCCAGCAGCGCCTCCCCCCTCGTATCGAACACTGAAGCTTTCTTT
TRBV27	.	TRBJ2-2	.	CASSLNTGELFF	TGTGCCAGCAGTCTAAACACCGGGGAGCTGTTTTTT
TRBV7-9	.	TRBJ2-7	TRBD1	CASSLVRTGSSYEQYF	TGTGCCAGCAGCTTAGTTCGGACAGGCAGCTCCTACGAGCAGTACTTC
TRBV18	.	TRBJ1-6	.	CASSPGGTRGSPLHF	TGTGCCAGCTCACCTGGTGGGACAAGGGGTTCACCCCTCCACTTT
TRBV7-8	.	TRBJ1-1	TRBD1	CASSLKGAGTEAFF	TGTGCCAGCAGCTTAAAGGGGGCAGGGACTGAAGCTTTCTTT
TRBV6-1	.	TRBJ1-6	.	CASSEGAGAASPLHF	TGTGCCAGCAGTGAAGGGGCAGGGGCCGCTTCACCCCTCCACTTT
TRBV6-5	.	TRBJ1-2	.	CASSIARGAYGYTF	TGTGCCAGCTCCATCGCCAGGGGCGCCTATGGCTACACCTTC
TRBV18	.	TRBJ2-1	.	CASSPLWGGSYNEQFF	TGTGCCAGCTCACCCCTGTGGGGAGGCTCCTACAATGAGCAGTTCTTC
TRBV18	.	TRBJ2-7	.	CASSQQGQPYEQYF	TGTGCCAGCTCACAGCAGGGACAACCCTACGAGCAGTACTTC
TRBV2	.	TRBJ2-5	TRBD1	CASSLTRDRVETQYF	TGTGCCAGCAGTCTGACCCGGGACAGGGTGGAGACCCAGTACTTC
TRBV15	.	TRBJ2-1	.	CATSRDQGWNEQFF	TGTGCCACCAGCAGAGATCAGGGGTGGAATGAGCAGTTCTTC
TRBV21-1	.	TRBJ2-1	.	CASNLTPGLKVVYEQFF	TGTGCCAGCAACCTAACGCCGGGACTGAAGGTCGTCTATGAGCAGTTCTTC
TRBV25-1	.	TRBJ2-1	.	CASSNRDRYNEQFF	TGTGCCAGCAGTAATCGCGACAGGTACAATGAGCAGTTCTTC
TRBV18	.	TRBJ1-1	.	CASSPNRQLMNTEAFF	TGTGCCAGCTCACCGAACAGACAGCTCATGAACACTGAAGCTTTCTTT
TRBV29-1	.	TRBJ2-1	TRBD1	CSVTGLGIYNEQFF	TGCAGCGTGACAGGGTTGGGAATCTACAATGAGCAGTTCTTC
TRBV19	.	TRBJ1-1	TRBD1	CASSSTSDRGRAFF	TGTGCCAGTAGTAGCACTAGTGACAGGGGGCGAGCTTTCTTT
TRBV27	.	TRBJ1-4	TRBD1	CASSLSTSGGPGKLFF	TGTGCCAGCAGTTTATCAACCTCAGGGGGACCTGGGAAACTGTTTTTT
TRBV19	.	TRBJ1-2	TRBD1	CASTYDRASYTF	TGTGCCAGTACCTACGACAGGGCCAGCTACACCTTC
TRBV27	.	TRBJ2-7	.	CASSSDPHFYEQYF	TGTGCCAGCAGTTCTGATCCCCACTTCTACGAGCAGTACTTC
TRBV5-1	.	TRBJ1-2	TRBD1	CASSLEWTGIYGYTF	TGCGCCAGCAGCTTGGAGTGGACAGGGATCTATGGCTACACCTTC
TRBV7-2	.	TRBJ1-1	.	CASSGGRGSTEAFF	TGTGCCAGCAGCGGAGGTCGGGGAAGTACTGAAGCTTTCTTT
TRBV7-9	.	TRBJ1-4	.	CASSFGQGYEKLFF	TGTGCCAGCAGCTTCGGTCAGGGGTATGAAAAACTGTTTTTT
TRBV7-6	.	TRBJ1-1	.	CASSSRPQGSLGAFF	TGTGCCAGCAGTTCTCGGCCCCAGGGGTCCCTTGGGGCTTTCTTT
TRBV6-1	once	TRBJ2-1	.	CASSVENSSYNEQFF	TGTGCCAGCAGTGTCGAGAATAGCTCCTACAATGAGCAGTTCTTC
TRBV19	.	TRBJ1-5	TRBD1	CASRFGTGSNQPQHF	TGTGCCAGTAGATTCGGGACAGGGAGTAATCAGCCCCAGCATTTT
TRBV6-6	.	TRBJ2-5	TRBD1	CASRGTGDKTQYF	TGTGCCAGCAGAGGGACAGGGGATAAGACCCAGTACTTC
TRBV6-1	.	TRBJ2-3	.	CASIRIPGYTDTQYF	TGTGCCAGCATCAGAATCCCGGGATACACAGATACGCAGTATTTT
TRBV27	.	TRBJ1-1	.	CANLRVEVTEAFF	TGTGCCAACTTAAGGGTGGAGGTCACTGAAGCTTTCTTT
TRBV18	.	TRBJ2-7	.	CASSPNTGREQYF	TGTGCCAGCTCGCCGAATACAGGGCGCGAGCAGTACTTC
TRBV5-4	.	TRBJ2-2	.	CASSWGSFGGSTGELFF	TGTGCCAGCAGCTGGGGGTCCTTCGGGGGTAGCACCGGGGAGCTGTTTTTT